The clone carrying this T cell receptor beta chain was detected a few times. Its matching antigen is unknown. The sample belongs to a study of response to subunit inactivated influenza vaccine. Study findings and constraints: The authors proposed limited new T cell recruitment per seasonal influenza vaccination.

V was pared by 8 bases and J by 2 bases, with 7 bases of the junction left unmatched. This CDR3 spans 15 amino acids. Germline V CDR1 and CDR2: MDHEN, SYDVKM. TCRdb recomputed calls from the RT-PCR reads with MiXCR, one row per CDR3 protein. The sample carries about 520,000 distinct CDR3 sequences, about 25% recorded once. This chain uses TRBV28 with TRBJ2-7; 12 bases agree with TRBD2. The input for sequencing was CD4+ T cells sorted from PBMCs, taken around 5 days after vaccination. The sequence was obtained from a man aged 50-60 years who received an inactivated influenza vaccine. CDR3 DNA sequence: TGTGCCAGCGAACGACTAGCGGGGGCAACCTACGAGCAGTACTTC. Its protein product is CASERLAGATYEQYF.